Below, 18 T cell receptor beta chains from the same sample are listed, as sequenced in a study of blood T cell repertoires in COVID-19 (dated by TCRdb to 2020 to 2022). Library creation used the immunoSEQ multiplex PCR assay. TCRdb limited this immuneACCESS table to in-frame rearrangements with V and J called. A share of clones is missing; checked studies link under half to unresolved V genes, and the rest is unexplained. The sample records 250,000 to 300,000 clones, roughly 89% of which are singletons. 1.5% to 2% of the sample is taken by the ten largest. Sequenced input: PBMCs or T cells enriched from blood (not recorded which). Receptors were obtained from a woman aged 40 to 50 who had recovered from COVID-19.

The rearrangement links TRBV7-2 to TRBJ1-5; TRBD1 matches 7 bases. Germline loops: CDR1 SGHTA, CDR2 FQGNSA. The trim removed 5 bases at V and 7 bases at J, leaving 5 bases unmatched. The CDR3 has 13 residues. Here the CDR3 reads CASSDGQDQPQHF. In nucleotides, the CDR3 is TGTGCCAGCAGCGACGGACAGGACCAGCCCCAGCATTTT. The whole variable domain, remainder taken from reference TRBV7-2 and TRBJ1-5, is GAGVSQSPSNKVTEKGKDVELRCDPISGHTALYWYRQSLGQGLEFLIYFQGNSAPDKSGLPSDRFSAERTGGSVSTLTIQRTQQEDSAVYLCASSDGQDQPQHFGDGTRLSIL.

This chain joins TRBV28 and TRBJ2-1, with 10 bases matching TRBD1. Germline V gene data show CDR1 as MDHEN and CDR2 as SYDVKM. V lost 6 bases and J lost 7; bases outside the gene matches: 9. This CDR3 has 15 amino acids. The CDR3 loop reads CASSRPGQGSNEQFF. CDR3 DNA: TGTGCCAGCAGCAGGCCGGGACAGGGGTCAAATGAGCAGTTCTTC.

The J gene is TRBJ2-2, the V gene TRBV4-2, with D maybe TRBD2 (6 bases). The germline gives CDR1 LGHNA, CDR2 YNFKEQ. Deletions cut 0 bases from V and 5 bases from J, with 16 bases between. This CDR3 has 17 amino acids. This chain's CDR3 is CASSQDTERERTGELFF. The CDR3 DNA is TGTGCCAGCAGCCAAGATACGGAACGGGAGAGGACCGGGGAGCTGTTTTTT.

The chain carries TRBV19 and TRBJ1-5; D remains unclear. The V and J ends lost 3 bases and 2 bases respectively, with 17 bases between them. Germline lookup yields CDR1 LNHDA and CDR2 SQIVND (reference sequence). There are 17 residues in the CDR3. CDR3 DNA sequence: TGTGCCAGTAGTATCCGTTACGAGGGTATCGGCAATCAGCCCCAGCATTTT. The encoded protein is CASSIRYEGIGNQPQHF.

V usage is TRBV4-1 and J usage is TRBJ1-5, with 9 bases fitting TRBD1. V shed 4 bases and J 5 bases; nucleotides not matched to a gene: 3. Germline V gives CDR1 MGHRA, CDR2 YSYEKL. The CDR3 covers 14 residues. The CDR3 loop reads CASSLTGGDQPQHF. The CDR3 DNA reads as TGCGCCAGCAGCCTTACAGGGGGCGATCAGCCCCAGCATTTT.

The CDR3 spells CAWTLEGFQPQHF. CDR3 coding DNA: TGTGCCTGGACTCTGGAGGGTTTTCAGCCCCAGCATTTT. The chain carries TRBV30 and TRBJ1-5, with D unresolved. CDR3 length equals 13 residues. Per the germline V gene, CDR1 is GTSNPN and CDR2 is SVGIG (reference sequence). V dropped 4 bases and J dropped 6 bases, with 13 bases sitting between them.

The rearrangement joins TRBV18 to TRBJ2-7; 9 bases line up with TRBD2. The V and J ends lost 3 bases and 7 bases, in that order; junction bases with no gene match: 7. Per the germline V gene, CDR1 is KGHSH and CDR2 is LQKENI. The CDR3 has 14 amino acids. CDR3 loop: CASSPTSGPREQYF. In DNA, the CDR3 is TGTGCCAGCTCACCGACTAGCGGCCCGAGGGAGCAGTACTTC.

The chain carries TRBV2 and TRBJ1-5; D possibly corresponds to TRBD1 (6 bases). Trimming took off 5 bases at V and 2 bases at J, with 16 bases between the two ends. CDR1 and CDR2 from the germline V gene are SNHLY and FYNNEI. This CDR3 has 16 amino acids. The DNA for the CDR3 is TGTGCCAGCAGTCATCCATGGACAGTTGGCAATCAGCCCCAGCATTTT. It codes for CASSHPWTVGNQPQHF.

The chain uses TRBV5-6 and TRBJ1-3; D perhaps matches TRBD1 (5 bases). The CDR3 is 15 amino acids. V lost 0 bases and J lost 0, with 7 bases in between. From germline, CDR1 is SGHDT and CDR2 YYEEEE. DNA for the CDR3: TGTGCCAGCAGCTTGGACAGGCGCTCTGGAAACACCATATATTTT. Its translation: CASSLDRRSGNTIYF.

This clone turned up a few times. V gene TRBV4-2 combines with J gene TRBJ2-2; TRBD2 matches at 10 bases. Germline trimming cut 3 bases from V and 4 bases from J; bases unmatched to any gene: 17. Germline loops: CDR1 LGHNA, CDR2 YNFKEQ. CDR3 size: 20 residues. The CDR3 loop reads CASSQVRPTVAGGITGELFF. The CDR3 DNA reads TGTGCCAGCAGCCAGGTCCGGCCAACTGTAGCGGGAGGTATCACCGGGGAGCTGTTTTTT.

The chain employs TRBV6-5 and TRBJ2-7; D is possibly TRBD1 (6 bases). V lost 5 bases and J 5 bases, leaving 16 bases between the germline ends. The CDR3 loop spans 14 amino acids. From germline, CDR1 is MNHEY and CDR2 SVGAGI. The CDR3 here is CASSQGPLSDEQYF. The CDR3, as DNA: TGTGCCAGCAGTCAGGGGCCTCTTTCAGACGAGCAGTACTTC.

V and J are TRBV27 and TRBJ2-1, with 9 bases aligning to TRBD2. This CDR3 region has 18 residues. The V gene's germline CDR1 is MNHEY and CDR2 SMNVEV (reference sequence). V lost 1 base, J lost 3 bases, and 10 bases stayed unmatched. CDR3 protein: CASSLYFLAGSYYNEQFF. As DNA, the CDR3 is TGTGCCAGCAGTTTATACTTCCTAGCGGGATCTTACTACAATGAGCAGTTCTTC.

This chain uses TRBV2 with TRBJ2-5, with 7 bases fitting TRBD2. After removal of 6 bases from V and 5 bases from J, the junction contained 18 bases not matched to a gene. Germline-derived CDR1 and CDR2 are SNHLY and FYNNEI. The CDR3 covers 17 residues. The CDR3 is CASRRQMLAGPVETQYF. The CDR3 DNA is TGTGCCAGCAGAAGACAGATGTTAGCGGGTCCGGTGGAGACCCAGTACTTC.

The chain links TRBV11-2 to TRBJ2-1, with 14 bases matching TRBD2. Germline lookup yields CDR1 SGHAT and CDR2 FQNNGV. CDR3 size: 18 residues. V trimming: 4 bases; J trimming: 2 bases; junction bases outside the gene matches: 7. In DNA form, the CDR3 reads TGTGCCAGCAGCTCCCGACTAGCGGGAGGGTCTGCCTACAATGAGCAGTTCTTC. It encodes CASSSRLAGGSAYNEQFF.

The chain employs TRBV5-8 and TRBJ2-5; TRBD2 matches 8 bases. The CDR3 loop spans 16 amino acids. With V trimmed by 1 base and J by 0 bases, 5 bases remained unmatched. Germline V gene sequence: CDR1 SGHTS, CDR2 YDEGEE. CDR3 in amino acids: CASSLFSGGYQETQYF. The DNA for the CDR3 is TGTGCCAGCAGCTTGTTCTCGGGAGGGTACCAAGAGACCCAGTACTTC.

This clone was recorded only once. This chain connects TRBV20-1 to TRBJ1-5; D might be TRBD2 (6 bases). The J call could be wrong; TRBJ2-3 is a better fit for the DNA end. This CDR3 has 14 residues. Germline V gene lookup returns CDR1 DFQATT and CDR2 SNEGSKA (reference sequence). The chain's CDR3 is CSASDRRGNQPQYF. CDR3 nucleotide sequence: TGCAGTGCTAGTGATAGGAGGGGCAATCAGCCCCAGTATTTT.

The chain has TRBV5-1 and TRBJ1-1; 7 nucleotides agree with TRBD1. The CDR3 is 15 amino acids. V shed 0 bases and J 1 base; nucleotides not matched to a gene: 3. The germline V gene has CDR1 SGHRS and CDR2 YFSETQ. The CDR3 DNA is TGCGCCAGCAGCTTGGTGCAGGGGGGGAACACTGAAGCTTTCTTT. It encodes CASSLVQGGNTEAFF.

The genes are TRBV29-1 and TRBJ2-1; 7 bases agree with TRBD1. Germline-derived CDR1 and CDR2 are SQVTM and ANQGSEA. V shed 7 bases, J shed 5 bases, and the junction held 5 bases outside the gene matches. The CDR3 loop spans 12 amino acids. The CDR3: CSGGTANNEQFF. The CDR3 bases are TGCAGCGGGGGGACAGCCAACAATGAGCAGTTCTTC.